Described below is a single T cell receptor (beta chain) sequence and its context. Its target is unknown. Profiling relied on immunoSEQ multiplex PCR, and the TCRdb table lists in-frame clones only, not all of them. The sample has tens of thousands of clones, roughly nine tenths seen once. These data are taken from a study of graft-versus-host responses after intestinal transplantation. The junction had 7 bases not matched to a gene; V was cut back by 1 base and J by 5 bases. The CDR3 spans 16 residues. Germline-derived CDR1 and CDR2 are SGHTA and FQGNSA. The receptor was isolated from a human donor who received an intestinal transplant. Sequenced here: unstimulated CD4+ T cells sorted from spleen or lymph node cells, sampled before intestinal transplant. The chain carries TRBV7-2 and TRBJ2-3; TRBD2 matches 9 bases. The CDR3 DNA is TGTGCCAGCAGCTTAGAACGCGGGGGGGCCGTAGATACGCAGTATTTT. Amino acids: CASSLERGGAVDTQYF.